Listed below are T cell receptor beta chains from one sample, sequenced in a study of blood T cell repertoires in COVID-19. Repertoires were generated with immunoSEQ multiplex PCR, while TCRdb's copy carries only in-frame clones and drops some. Here the sample spans some 100,000 clones, around nine tenths being singletons. Sequenced: peripheral blood. These receptors were collected from a man between 50 and 59 years old with acute or convalescent COVID-19. CDR3s include the opening cysteine and the closing phenylalanine or tryptophan. D genes are given only for firm matches. Expanded clones get a size class; other rows say once, few or many, or leave the size out.

TGCGCCAGCAGCCCGTCAGACAATGAGCAGTTCTTC	CASSPSDNEQFF	NA	TRBJ2-1	NA	TRBV5-1
TGTGCCAGCAGTGACAGGGAGGCACAGCCCCAGCATTTT	CASSDREAQPQHF	NA	TRBJ1-5	NA	TRBV2
TGTGCCAGCAGCGTTGGGGGGTTAGCGGGAGGGCCCGGAGAGACCCAGTACTTC	CASSVGGLAGGPGETQYF	NA	TRBJ2-5	TRBD2	TRBV7-2
TGTGCCTGGAACAGGGGCACCTACAATGAGCAGTTCTTC	CAWNRGTYNEQFF	NA	TRBJ2-1	TRBD1	TRBV30
TGTGCCAGCAGCCACCAAGACTACTTCTACGAGCAGTACTTC	CASSHQDYFYEQYF	NA	TRBJ2-7	NA	TRBV3-1/TRBV3-2
TGTGCCAGCAGCGGGGGGGTCCTATCAAGCTACGAGCAGTACTTC	CASSGGVLSSYEQYF	NA	TRBJ2-7	NA	TRBV9
TGTGCCAGTAGTATCCCTCCCGGGGGCCTAGCGGGAGGTTACAATGAGCAGTTCTTC	CASSIPPGGLAGGYNEQFF	NA	TRBJ2-1	TRBD2	TRBV19
TGTGCCAGCAGCCTAGAGCCTAGCGGAAAAGAGACCCAGTACTTC	CASSLEPSGKETQYF	NA	TRBJ2-5	TRBD2	TRBV5-4
TGTGCCAGTAGTCCCGCGGGGGTCCCGGCGGGGAATCAGCCCCAGCATTTT	CASSPAGVPAGNQPQHF	NA	TRBJ1-5	NA	TRBV19
TGTGCCTGGAGTAACATCCACGAGCAGTACTTC	CAWSNIHEQYF	NA	TRBJ2-7	NA	TRBV30
TGTGCCAGCAGGTTTACGACAGGGGCGGGCGATGAGCAGTTCTTC	CASRFTTGAGDEQFF	NA	TRBJ2-1	TRBD1	TRBV6-5
TGTGCCAGCAGCCCTAACTACTCTGGAAACACCATATATTTT	CASSPNYSGNTIYF	once	TRBJ1-3	NA	TRBV27
TGCGCCAGCAGTGAGAAGCGGGAGGCACTGGGAGAGCAGTACTTC	CASSEKREALGEQYF	NA	TRBJ2-7	TRBD2	TRBV10-2